The 5 T cell receptor beta chains below were found in one sample sequenced in a study of blood T cells in healthy people across ages. The authors ran a second PCR of about 7 to 11 cycles using a sample-barcoded 5' primer and a J-beta primer mix. TCRdb ran MiXCR on the 5' RACE reads and lists one entry per CDR3 protein. The data hold hundreds of thousands of distinct CDR3 sequences, with about 30% observed a single time. The sequenced sample consisted of blood. Receptors were obtained from a woman of 80 years or more in good health.

This clonotype came up many times. The genes are TRBV27 and TRBJ2-3; unclear D gene. Trimming shortened V by 2 bases and J by 7 bases, and 13 bases separated the two germline ends. CDR1 is MNHEY and CDR2 is SMNVEV in the germline V gene (reference sequence). The CDR3 runs to 14 residues. In nucleotides, the CDR3 is TGTGCCAGCAGTTTACTTGGTAGCCATTATACGCAGTATTTT. The encoded protein is CASSLLGSHYTQYF.

The V gene is TRBV6-5, the J gene TRBJ1-6; a possible D gene is TRBD1 (5 bases). The CDR3 is 15 residues long. The germline CDR1 and CDR2 sequences are MNHEY and SVGAGI. V was trimmed by 11 bases and J by 5 bases, leaving 19 bases between them. CDR3 nucleotides: TGTGCCGCATCGCGGGGGGGACGGAATAATTCACCCCTCCACTTT. Translating it yields CAASRGGRNNSPLHF.

The J gene is TRBJ2-2, the V gene TRBV11-3; maybe TRBD2 (5 bases). CDR1 SGHNT and CDR2 YENEEA come from the germline V gene. V lost 5 bases and J 5 bases, leaving 9 bases between the germline ends. This CDR3 contains 13 residues. The CDR3 here is CASSRGPTGELFF. CDR3 coding DNA: TGTGCCAGCAGCCGAGGGCCGACCGGGGAGCTGTTTTTT.

This clonotype was seen many times. The chain links TRBV2 to TRBJ1-2, with no clear D. The CDR3 is 14 amino acids. Per the germline V gene, CDR1 is SNHLY and CDR2 is FYNNEI. V was trimmed by 4 bases and J by 7 bases, leaving 16 bases between them. Written as DNA, the CDR3 is TGTGCCAGCAGTGGAGAATGGATAACGGGTGGCTACACCTTC. Translating gives CASSGEWITGGYTF. Using reference TRBV2 and TRBJ1-2 for the parts outside the CDR3, the full variable domain is EPEVTQTPSHQVTQMGQEVILRCVPISNHLYFYWYRQILGQKVEFLVSFYNNEISEKSEIFDDQFSVERPDGSNFTLKIRSTKLEDSAMYFCASSGEWITGGYTFGSGTRLTVV.

This clonotype was seen many times. DNA for the CDR3: TGTGCCAGCAGTTCGAGCGGGGGGGCCCGGGGAGAGCAGTTCTTC. Its protein is CASSSSGGARGEQFF. The chain carries TRBV12-3 or TRBV12-4 and TRBJ2-1; TRBD2 agrees at 10 bases. This CDR3 has 15 residues. J gave up 10 bases and V 4 bases, and 10 bases lay outside the gene matches.